The clone carrying this TCR beta chain was detected ten times or more. One junction end disagrees with the germline gene, perhaps due to a read error. Time point described: sample taken at primary tumor resection. The sequenced material consisted of unsorted whole RNA from tumor, nontumor lung or frozen PBMC. The record originates from a study of spatial heterogeneity in lung cancer. Background on the study: Alpha-chain sequences were consistently detected less often than beta-chain sequences.

One entry per CDR3 protein, called by TCRdb with MiXCR from the 5' RACE reads. The profile covers 10,000 to 15,000 distinct CDR3 sequences, with approximately 6.2% appearing a single time and about 9.3% taken by the ten largest. The starting material was normal lung tissue next to the tumor, obtained at surgery. The TCR sequence derives from a male donor with early-stage non-small cell lung cancer.

CDR3 DNA sequence: TGTGCTAGCAGCACCCTTAGCGGGCGAGATGAGCAGTTCTTC. Translated, it gives CASSTLSGRDEQFF. The rearrangement uses TRBV7-7 and TRBJ2-1; 7 bases agree with TRBD2. Germline values: CDR1 SSHAT, CDR2 FNYEAQ (reference sequence). The CDR3 loop spans 14 amino acids.